This TCR beta chain was profiled in a study of shared clonotypes between healthy human individuals. Study-wide points: The study found roughly 5% of naive CD4 clonotypes shared across four donors. Clonotype sharing across donors was expected to vary with sequencing depth.

Every contributor of samples was a Caucasian grown-up residing in Nashville, Tennessee. Naive CD45RA+ and memory CD45RA-negative subsets were split from CD4+ cells. The protocol was immunoSEQ multiplex PCR, while the TCRdb copy is restricted to in-frame clones and leaves out a portion. The data show a few million clones, around nine tenths seen once. In regard to this clone: Its target is not known.

The source is a man aged 18-30 years in good health. Sequenced sample: naive CD4+ T cells sorted from blood. The subset was: CD45RA+ positively selected.

The CDR3 protein is CASRGGGTGPSYEQYF. The CDR3 DNA follows: TGTGCCAGCAGGGGGGGTGGGACAGGACCCTCCTACGAGCAGTACTTC. This sequence joins TRBV6-6 and TRBJ2-7, with 8 bases that match TRBD1. CDR3 length: 16 amino acids. Germline V gives CDR1 MNHNY, CDR2 SVGAGI (reference sequence). The J segment lost 0 bases and the V segment lost 6 bases, leaving 10 bases of the junction unmatched.